This TCR beta chain is from a study of human T cells and chemical hapten exposure. Findings and caveats of the study: Controls had significantly fewer large CDR3 similarity clusters than were formed by expanded TCRs.

TCRdb ran MiXCR on the RACE reads and lists one entry per CDR3 protein. The data contain a few hundred thousand distinct CDR3 sequences, around 5.5% of them singletons. There are 16 residues in the CDR3. V lost 5 bases, J lost 3 bases, and 7 bases stayed unmatched. Per germline, CDR1 MNHNY and CDR2 SVGAGI (reference sequence). This sample's time point: pre-sensitization, week 0. Described treatment: therapeutic diphenylcyclopropenone sensitization with weekly scalp DPC. This clonotype was found a few times. Its specificity is not known. This specimen was whole blood, taken in connection with sensitization to the hapten diphenylcyclopropenone (DPC). This clonotype originated in a young woman with alopecia areata. Some clones in this sample may be carry-over from other donors' samples. The J gene is TRBJ1-2, the V gene TRBV6-6; 12 bases agree with TRBD1. The CDR3 is CASSRFGTGGDYGYTF. CDR3 DNA sequence: TGTGCCAGCAGTCGATTTGGGACAGGGGGCGACTATGGCTACACCTTC.